Following are 5 T cell receptor beta chains from one sample sequenced in a study of response to subunit inactivated influenza vaccine. TCRdb re-called the RT-PCR reads through MiXCR, storing one row per CDR3 protein. This sample has hundreds of thousands of distinct CDR3 sequences, with around 14% found just once. Specimen: PBMCs from blood, collected 11 to 12 days after vaccination. These TCRs come from a man in his fifties or sixties who received an inactivated influenza vaccine.

This chain uses TRBV7-2 with TRBJ2-7; 9 bases match TRBD1. Unmatched junction bases numbered 5, after V lost 1 base and J lost 7 bases. Per the germline V gene, CDR1 is SGHTA and CDR2 is FQGNSA. The CDR3 is 14 residues long. CDR3 nucleotides: TGTGCCAGCAGCTTAGTACAGGGGGCTGGTGAGCAGTACTTC. Protein product: CASSLVQGAGEQYF.

CDR3 amino acids: CASSVGTGYYHEQYF. CDR3 DNA sequence: TGTGCCAGCAGCGTAGGGACAGGGTATTACCACGAGCAGTACTTC. The genes are TRBV9 and TRBJ2-7; 8 bases agree with TRBD1. The CDR3 spans 15 residues. Germline CDR1 reads SGDLS; CDR2 reads YYNGEE. With 0 bases clipped from V and 5 bases from J, the junction kept 7 bases outside the gene matches.

This clonotype occurred many times. This rearrangement joins TRBV29-1 to TRBJ2-7; D is unclear. The V gene's germline CDR1 is SQVTM and CDR2 ANQGSEA. V was cut by 6 bases and J by 3 bases, with 18 bases left in between. The CDR3 extends over 14 amino acids. The chain's CDR3 is CSVRSSGRGYEQYF. The CDR3 DNA reads TGCAGCGTCAGGTCGTCCGGGCGAGGCTACGAGCAGTACTTC.

The rearrangement links TRBV3-1 to TRBJ2-7; D call uncertain. Germline-derived CDR1 and CDR2 are LGHDT and YNNKEL (reference sequence). This CDR3 spans 16 amino acids. Trimming shortened V by 1 base and J by 3 bases, and 16 bases separated the two germline ends. In DNA form, the CDR3 reads TGTGCCAGCAGCCAAGGAGGACGGATTTTTAACTACGAGCAGTACTTC. Translation: CASSQGGRIFNYEQYF.

This clonotype was counted between two and nine times. V gene TRBV20-1 combines with J gene TRBJ2-7; 10 bases agree with TRBD1. V shed 3 bases, J shed 3 bases, and the junction held 5 bases outside the gene matches. This CDR3 region has 14 residues. Per the germline V gene, CDR1 is DFQATT and CDR2 is SNEGSKA (reference sequence). This CDR3 reads CSARDRGSFYEQYF. DNA of the CDR3: TGCAGTGCTAGGGACAGGGGGTCGTTCTACGAGCAGTACTTC.